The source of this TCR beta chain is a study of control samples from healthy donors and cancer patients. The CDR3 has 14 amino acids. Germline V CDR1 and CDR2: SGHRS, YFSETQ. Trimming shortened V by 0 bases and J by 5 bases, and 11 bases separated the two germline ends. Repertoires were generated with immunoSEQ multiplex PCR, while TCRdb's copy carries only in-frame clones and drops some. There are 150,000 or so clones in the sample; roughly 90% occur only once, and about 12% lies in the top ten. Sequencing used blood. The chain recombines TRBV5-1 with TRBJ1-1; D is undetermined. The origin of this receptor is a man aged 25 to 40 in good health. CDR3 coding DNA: TGCGCCAGCAGCTTGGCTCAGGAGGTGACTGAAGCTTTCTTT. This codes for CASSLAQEVTEAFF. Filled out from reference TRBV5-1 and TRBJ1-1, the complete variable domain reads KAGVTQTPRYLIKTRGQQVTLSCSPISGHRSVSWYQQTPGQGLQFLFEYFSETQRNKGNFPGRFSGRQFSNSRSEMNVSTLELGDSALYLCASSLAQEVTEAFFGQGTRLTVV.